This T cell receptor beta chain was identified in a study of vaccination and CD4 T cells after COVID-19. About the research overall: Median time from COVID diagnosis to post-COVID sampling was more than 95 days (35 to 161).

Using its own MiXCR run on the PCR reads, TCRdb lists one record per CDR3 protein. The sample carries roughly 19,000 distinct CDR3 sequences, about 60% recorded once. The V gene's germline CDR1 is SGHNT and CDR2 YYREEE (reference sequence). This CDR3 region has 15 residues. Trimming pared 9 bases from V and 4 bases from J, leaving 21 bases between. The starting material was CD4+ T cells from blood, obtained after SARS-CoV-2 vaccination. This clonotype was sampled from a human donor who had recovered from COVID-19. The chain employs TRBV5-4 and TRBJ2-3; D possibly uses TRBD1 or TRBD2 (5 bases each). CDR3 sequence (DNA): TGTGCCACTACTATTGGGTTGGTGGGGGCAGATACGCAGTATTTT. Translated: CATTIGLVGADTQYF.